Listed here are 29 T cell receptor beta chains from one sample, sequenced in a study of T-cell memory formation after mild COVID-19. TCRdb re-derived calls from the 5' RACE reads in MiXCR, one entry per CDR3 protein. The sample lists 30,000 to 45,000 distinct CDR3 sequences, roughly 10% occurring once. The sequenced sample was PBMCs or a T cell subset sorted from them (not recorded which). These receptors all come from a man in his late teens or twenties who had mild COVID-19 (a few samples of this study predate the infection). Cell type and time point are not known.

This clonotype appeared many times. This rearrangement joins TRBV3-1 to TRBJ2-2; 9 positions match TRBD2. This CDR3 spans 16 amino acids. The trim removed 4 bases at V and 5 bases at J, leaving 8 bases unmatched. Germline V gene data show CDR1 as LGHDT and CDR2 as YNNKEL (reference sequence). The CDR3 is CASSPRGGGLTGELFF. The CDR3 bases are TGTGCCAGCAGCCCGCGGGGGGGCGGGTTGACCGGGGAGCTGTTTTTT. Full variable domain (outside the CDR3, taken from reference TRBV3-1 and TRBJ2-2): DTAVSQTPKYLVTQMGNDKSIKCEQNLGHDTMYWYKQDSKKFLKIMFSYNNKELIINETVPNRFSPKSPDKAHLNLHINSLELGDSAVYFCASSPRGGGLTGELFFGEGSRLTVL.

This clonotype appeared many times. The chain links TRBV5-5 to TRBJ2-3; perhaps TRBD2 as D (6 bases). The germline V gene encodes CDR1 SGHKS and CDR2 YYEKEE (reference sequence). Trimming removed 5 bases at V and 6 bases at J, with 13 bases between. There are 13 residues in the CDR3. CDR3 amino acids: CASSSPSADTQYF. The CDR3, as DNA: TGTGCCAGCAGTTCTCCTAGCGCCGATACGCAGTATTTT.

This clonotype was found many times. This chain joins TRBV20-1 and TRBJ2-5, with 7 bases aligning to TRBD1. The germline V gene encodes CDR1 DFQATT and CDR2 SNEGSKA (reference sequence). There are 15 residues in the CDR3. Losses at the gene ends were 6 bases for V and 5 bases for J; bases not matched to a gene: 15. CDR3 sequence (DNA): TGCAGTGCGCCGCAATTCGGGACAGTAGGGGAGACCCAGTACTTC. Translating gives CSAPQFGTVGETQYF.

This clonotype came up many times. The chain joins TRBV20-1 to TRBJ2-1; D possibly corresponds to TRBD2 (6 bases). The germline CDR1 and CDR2 sequences are DFQATT and SNEGSKA (reference sequence). CDR3 length: 14 residues. Between the trimmed V and J ends, which lost 4 bases and 0 bases, there was a span of 10 bases. The CDR3 DNA reads TGCAGTGCTACAGGACTACGCTCCTACAATGAGCAGTTCTTC. Its protein is CSATGLRSYNEQFF.

Sample share makes this clonotype medium-sized (0.01 to 0.1%). The J gene is TRBJ2-3, the V gene TRBV7-2, with D unclear. The germline gives CDR1 SGHTA, CDR2 FQGNSA. The V gene lost 6 bases and the J gene lost 4 bases, with 8 bases spanning the gap. The CDR3 runs 12 residues. The CDR3 loop reads CASRPQSDTQYF. Here the CDR3 DNA reads TGTGCCAGCAGGCCCCAGTCAGATACGCAGTATTTT.

This clonotype has a count of ten or more. This chain links TRBV5-1 with TRBJ2-7; unclear D gene. V lost 0 bases, J lost 2 bases, and 9 bases lay in between. Germline CDR1 and CDR2: SGHRS and YFSETQ. The CDR3 is made up of 14 amino acids. CDR3 protein: CASSLEPRTYEQYV. CDR3 DNA: TGCGCCAGCAGCTTGGAGCCCAGAACCTACGAGCAGTACGTC.

This clonotype was recorded at least ten times. CDR3 sequence: CASSETGTYSTDTQYF. Written as DNA, the CDR3 is TGCGCCAGCAGTGAAACCGGGACATATAGCACAGATACGCAGTATTTT. This chain links TRBV10-1 with TRBJ2-3, with D perhaps matching TRBD1 (6 bases). Germline-derived CDR1 and CDR2 are WNHNN and SYGVQD (reference sequence). This CDR3 has 16 residues. Trimming left V 3 bases short and J 0 bases short, with 13 bases between.

This clonotype was counted ten times or more. CDR3 amino acids: CASSGGPNIQYF. Here the CDR3 DNA reads TGTGCCAGCAGTGGGGGGCCAAACATTCAGTACTTC. This chain uses TRBV13 with TRBJ2-4; D might be TRBD1 or TRBD2, each matching 6 bases. The CDR3 consists of 12 residues. Germline V gene lookup returns CDR1 PRHDT and CDR2 FYEKMQ (reference sequence). Trimming shortened V by 6 bases and J by 6 bases, and 9 bases separated the two germline ends.

This chain joins TRBV27 and TRBJ2-3, with D unclear. The V gene's germline CDR1 is MNHEY and CDR2 SMNVEV (reference sequence). The V gene lost 5 bases and the J gene lost 7 bases, with 22 bases spanning the gap. CDR3 size: 16 residues. CDR3 protein: CASSQVLGSFDNTQYF. The CDR3 DNA reads TGTGCCAGCAGTCAGGTCTTGGGTAGTTTTGATAATACGCAGTATTTT.

There are many counts of this clonotype. The V and J genes are TRBV29-1 and TRBJ2-2, with 10 nucleotides matching TRBD1. The V gene's germline CDR1 is SQVTM and CDR2 ANQGSEA. The CDR3 contains 16 residues. The V segment lost 2 bases and the J segment 3 bases; nucleotides outside the gene matches: 6. CDR3 amino acids: CSVEWGQGTDTGELFF. The CDR3 DNA reads TGCAGCGTTGAATGGGGACAGGGGACGGACACCGGGGAGCTGTTTTTT.

This clonotype was found many times. V usage is TRBV5-6 and J usage is TRBJ2-3; 9 bases align to TRBD2. The V gene's germline CDR1 is SGHDT and CDR2 YYEEEE. The CDR3 is made up of 14 amino acids. J gave up 4 bases and V 4 bases, and 4 bases lay outside the gene matches. The CDR3 coding sequence is TGTGCCAGCAGCCGCGGGGGGGCCCCAGATACGCAGTATTTT. Protein product: CASSRGGAPDTQYF.

This clonotype was seen at least ten times. The rearrangement joins TRBV7-2 to TRBJ2-3; D is ambiguous. CDR3 length equals 13 residues. The germline V gene encodes CDR1 SGHTA and CDR2 FQGNSA. V was clipped by 5 bases and J by 4 bases, with 10 bases between them. Written as DNA, the CDR3 is TGTGCCAGCAGCCACAGCAGGCCAGATACGCAGTATTTT. It codes for CASSHSRPDTQYF.

This clonotype was recorded at least ten times. The chain is built from TRBV7-2 and TRBJ1-4; D is unclear. CDR3 length: 12 residues. Trimming removed 4 bases from V and 7 bases from J, with 7 bases in between. Per germline, CDR1 SGHTA and CDR2 FQGNSA. CDR3 DNA: TGTGCCAGCAGCTCTGTCGGTGAAAAACTGTTTTTT. This encodes CASSSVGEKLFF.

The chain links TRBV3-1 to TRBJ2-5; 8 bases align to TRBD2. The CDR3 is made up of 16 amino acids. Germline V gene data show CDR1 as LGHDT and CDR2 as YNNKEL (reference sequence). Trimming cost V 0 bases and J 5 bases; bases outside gene matches: 8. As DNA, the CDR3 is TGTGCCAGCAGCCAAGAAGAGGCGGGAGGCGGGGAGACCCAGTACTTC. Its protein is CASSQEEAGGGETQYF.

The gene calls are TRBV5-5 and TRBJ2-2; a weak D match, TRBD2 (6 bases). The CDR3 runs to 12 residues. In germline, CDR1 is SGHKS, CDR2 YYEKEE (reference sequence). Trimming stripped 5 bases from V and 7 bases from J, with 9 bases between. CDR3 sequence reads: CASSLGGGELFF. CDR3 in DNA: TGTGCCAGCAGTCTGGGGGGCGGGGAGCTGTTTTTT. Supplemented by reference TRBV5-5 and TRBJ2-2, the full variable domain reads DAGVTQSPTHLIKTRGQQVTLRCSPISGHKSVSWYQQVLGQGPQFIFQYYEKEERGRGNFPDRFSARQFPNYSSELNVNALLLGDSALYLCASSLGGGELFFGEGSRLTVL.

This clonotype occurred many times. The chain carries TRBV5-4 and TRBJ2-2; possibly TRBD1 for D (5 bases). CDR1 SGHNT and CDR2 YYREEE come from the germline V gene (reference sequence). The CDR3 spans 14 residues. Trimming left V 2 bases short and J 4 bases short, with 9 bases between. The CDR3 coding sequence is TGTGCCAGCAGCTTAGGGGTGGCCACCGGGGAGCTGTTTTTT. Protein sequence: CASSLGVATGELFF.

The chain is built from TRBV28 and TRBJ2-2; TRBD1 might be the D (5 bases). V lost 3 bases and J 6 bases, leaving 11 bases between the germline ends. This CDR3 is built from 14 residues. Looked up from germline, CDR1 is MDHEN and CDR2 is SYDVKM. CDR3 residues: CASSFARAAGELFF. The CDR3, as DNA: TGTGCCAGCAGTTTTGCCAGGGCGGCCGGGGAGCTGTTTTTT.

This clonotype came up many times. CDR3 DNA: TGTGCCACCAGCAGAGACTCCGCAGCGGGGTTTGAGCAGTTCTTC. It translates to CATSRDSAAGFEQFF. The chain links TRBV15 to TRBJ2-1; 7 bases align to TRBD2. CDR3 length: 15 amino acids. V gave up 0 bases and J gave up 9 bases; unmatched junction bases: 8. Germline V lookup: CDR1 LNHNV, CDR2 YYDKDF (reference sequence).

This clonotype was seen at least ten times. The chain is built from TRBV6-5 and TRBJ2-7; 13 positions agree with TRBD2. V was pared by 5 bases and J by 1 base, with 8 bases of the junction left unmatched. This CDR3 is 17 amino acids long. CDR1 and CDR2 from the germline V gene are MNHEY and SVGAGI. CDR3 nucleotides: TGTGCCAGCAGTCCAATTCGGACTAGCGGGGGATCCTACGAGCAGTACGTC. It is translated as CASSPIRTSGGSYEQYV.

This clonotype was seen repeatedly, ten times or more. The rearrangement links TRBV7-3 to TRBJ2-5; TRBD2 matches at 11 bases. The CDR3 is 16 residues long. The J segment lost 4 bases and the V segment lost 2 bases, leaving 6 bases of the junction unmatched. CDR1 and CDR2 from the germline V gene are SGHTA and FQGTGA. CDR3 sequence (DNA): TGTGCCAGCAGCTTAGGCGTAGCGGGGGGGGCAGAGACCCAGTACTTC. It yields the protein CASSLGVAGGAETQYF. Full variable domain (outside the CDR3, taken from reference TRBV7-3 and TRBJ2-5): GAGVSQTPSNKVTEKGKYVELRCDPISGHTALYWYRQSLGQGPEFLIYFQGTGAADDSGLPNDRFFAVRPEGSVSTLKIQRTERGDSAVYLCASSLGVAGGAETQYFGPGTRLLVL.

This clonotype was recorded many times. The V gene is TRBV7-3, the J gene TRBJ2-2; 7 bases line up with TRBD1. The CDR3 runs 14 residues. Per germline, CDR1 SGHTA and CDR2 FQGTGA. V gave up 5 bases and J gave up 4 bases; unmatched junction bases: 4. CDR3 sequence (DNA): TGTGCCAGCAGCGACGGACAGGTCACCGGGGAGCTGTTTTTT. Translated, it gives CASSDGQVTGELFF. The complete variable domain, with remaining parts taken from reference TRBV7-3 and TRBJ2-2, reads GAGVSQTPSNKVTEKGKYVELRCDPISGHTALYWYRQSLGQGPEFLIYFQGTGAADDSGLPNDRFFAVRPEGSVSTLKIQRTERGDSAVYLCASSDGQVTGELFFGEGSRLTVL.

Ten or more counts support this clonotype. J is TRBJ1-5 and V is TRBV5-1, with D uncertain. The V and J ends lost 0 bases and 6 bases respectively, with 10 bases between them. The CDR3 covers 14 residues. Per the germline V gene, CDR1 is SGHRS and CDR2 is YFSETQ. The CDR3 DNA is TGCGCCAGCAGCTTGGATTCGGGCGGTCAGCCCCAGCATTTT. It codes for CASSLDSGGQPQHF.

The chain employs TRBV6-5 and TRBJ2-2; the D is unclear. Germline CDR1 is MNHEY and CDR2 is SVGAGI. The V end lost 5 bases, the J end lost 6 bases, and 10 bases lay between the germline ends. This CDR3 region has 13 residues. This CDR3 reads CASSPTWAGELFF. In DNA form, the CDR3 reads TGTGCCAGCAGTCCCACCTGGGCCGGGGAGCTGTTTTTT.

This clonotype was seen at least ten times. V is TRBV5-4 and J is TRBJ2-2, with D unresolved. Trimming took 0 bases from V and 4 from J, leaving 7 bases between them. The germline V gene has CDR1 SGHNT and CDR2 YYREEE (reference sequence). The CDR3 length is 14 residues. The CDR3: CASSLAVATGELFF. As DNA, the CDR3 is TGTGCCAGCAGCTTGGCGGTGGCCACCGGGGAGCTGTTTTTT.

The sample holds many counts of this clonotype. This chain links TRBV4-1 with TRBJ2-3; D is possibly TRBD1 (6 bases). This CDR3 has 15 residues. Trimming removed 3 bases at V and 2 bases at J, with 12 bases between. Germline V CDR1 and CDR2: MGHRA, YSYEKL. Here the CDR3 reads CASSQQGWDTDTQYF. CDR3 in DNA: TGCGCCAGCAGCCAGCAGGGGTGGGACACAGATACGCAGTATTTT.

At least ten counts were recorded for this clonotype. The rearrangement links TRBV20-1 to TRBJ2-5; D gene ambiguous. The CDR3 runs 12 residues. V gave up 0 bases and J gave up 4 bases, with 6 bases separating them. Germline-derived CDR1 and CDR2 are DFQATT and SNEGSKA (reference sequence). The CDR3 region has the DNA TGCAGTGCTAGAGAAGGTGGAGAGACCCAGTACTTC. This encodes CSAREGGETQYF.

CDR3 nucleotide sequence: TGTGCCAGCGCGAAAACTACAGGGCCTGGGGCCCAGTACTTC. Translated, it gives CASAKTTGPGAQYF. The chain employs TRBV2 and TRBJ2-5, with TRBD1 as a possible D gene (6 bases). The CDR3 covers 14 residues. Trimming took off 8 bases at V and 9 bases at J, with 22 bases between the two ends. Germline V gene data show CDR1 as SNHLY and CDR2 as FYNNEI.

The chain joins TRBV20-1 to TRBJ2-3, with 9 bases identical to TRBD2. In germline, CDR1 is DFQATT, CDR2 SNEGSKA (reference sequence). CDR3 length: 14 residues. Germline trimming cut 6 bases from V and 4 bases from J; bases unmatched to any gene: 8. The CDR3 sequence is CSAPGTSTADTQYF. In nucleotides, the CDR3 is TGCAGTGCGCCCGGGACTAGCACCGCAGATACGCAGTATTTT.

Many counts were recorded for this clonotype. The chain uses TRBV5-1 and TRBJ1-5, with TRBD1 as a possible D gene (5 bases). V lost 0 bases, J lost 3 bases, and 10 bases lay in between. The CDR3 is made up of 15 amino acids. Per germline, CDR1 SGHRS and CDR2 YFSETQ. CDR3 protein: CASSLDGGDNQPQHF. CDR3 bases: TGCGCCAGCAGCTTGGACGGGGGAGACAATCAGCCCCAGCATTTT. The whole variable domain, remainder taken from reference TRBV5-1 and TRBJ1-5, is KAGVTQTPRYLIKTRGQQVTLSCSPISGHRSVSWYQQTPGQGLQFLFEYFSETQRNKGNFPGRFSGRQFSNSRSEMNVSTLELGDSALYLCASSLDGGDNQPQHFGDGTRLSIL.